The TCR beta chain described here comes from a study of regulatory T cells in long-lasting Graves disease (dated by TCRdb to the early 2020s). Concerning the study at large: Persistent Graves' disease meant more than 5 years of antithyroid drug treatment with TSH receptor autoantibodies that stayed positive. This study used TCR sequencing and RNA sequencing of peripheral blood to compare persistent Graves' disease patients against newly diagnosed Graves' disease patients. The study was registered as a clinical trial and conducted in China. A total of some 35 samples underwent TCR sequencing, from roughly 13 patients with persistent Graves' disease and approximately 20 patients with newly diagnosed Graves' disease. Antithyroid drugs had been taken for approximately ten years on average by persistent Graves' disease patients in the clinical cohort.

V was cut back by 6 bases and J by 2 bases, leaving a gap of 14 bases between them. In the germline V gene, CDR1 corresponds to MDHEN and CDR2 to SYDVKM. Spanning cysteine to phenylalanine, the CDR3 consists of 14 amino acids. Only the CDR3 DNA stays, 42 bases, in frame from base 1. Study-wide conclusions, independent of this receptor: Sequencing and analysis were limited to the TCR beta chain. More public clonotypes were shared among persistent patients (fewer than 3,000) than among newly diagnosed patients (roughly 1,000). Lower TCR Shannon entropy and fewer highly expanded clones were observed in persistent Graves' disease patients than in newly diagnosed patients, which suggested clonal expansion. Persistent disease showed preferential use of TRBV28, TRBJ1-2 and TRBJ2-5, whereas newly diagnosed disease favored TRBV20-1 and TRBJ2-1. Because the primary lesion, thyroid tissue, could not be accessed, the study looked at peripheral blood alone. The authors acknowledged the small sample size as a limitation that may reduce accuracy.

Per the publication, the time point label means: persistent/refractory GD, antithyroid drugs over 5 years with positive TRAb. For both TCR sequencing and RNA sequencing, RNA was extracted from PBMCs using TRIzol. Graves' disease was diagnosed according to American Thyroid Association guidelines. Recruitment of patients was carried out at an endocrinology department in Xi'an, China. From each patient, around 9 milliliters of peripheral blood was collected into an EDTA anticoagulant tube. Ficoll Paque Plus density gradient separation was used to isolate PBMCs, and no further T cell sorting was done. An Agilent 2100 Bioanalyzer and agarose gel were used to assess RNA quality, and a NanoDrop 2000 was used to measure RNA concentration. There are many counts of this clonotype. Its antigen has not been determined. The sample holds no much larger clone one base away, and base qualities are not on file. The library was built by means of multiplex PCR. The data were produced on an Illumina HiSeq 4000. To build TCR beta libraries, CDR3 regions were amplified by Arm-PCR using iRepertoire HTBI primers. PCR products were gel purified before sequencing. On the authors' methods: Gene usage analysis of CDR3 amino acid clonotypes used the 55 to 80 TRBV and about 15 TRBJ segments found across samples. Filtered high-quality paired reads were merged into contigs using COPE and FqMerger. BLAST was used to align contigs to the IMGT TRBV, TRBD and TRBJ reference genes, and CDR3 was defined following IMGT. Highly expanded clones were defined as clonotypes with a frequency above 0.1%. Shannon entropy served as the measure of repertoire diversity, while the Gini coefficient captured V-J evenness. Clonotypes shared by more than one individual were considered public. Using fastp trimming at Q25 and MiXCR clonotype assembly, TCRdb reanalyzed the public sequencing data and kept in-frame beta chains. Rows with a matching CDR3 protein are joined into one entry that keeps the most common DNA and genes. The V and J calls here are based on TCRdb, not the publication. A total of about 300,000 distinct CDR3 sequences appear in this sample, around a fifth of them only once. Approximately 53% of the sample comes from the top ten.

The sequence was obtained from a female donor with Graves disease. The sequenced sample was peripheral blood mononuclear cells (PBMCs), obtained when the disease was refractory, from a patient treated with antithyroid drugs. Rearrangement joined TRBV28 to TRBJ2-7; the D gene lacks a confident call. The DNA sequence reads TGTGCCAGCAGCTCACGCCCAGGCGCCTACGAGCAGTACTTC. Its product reads: CASSSRPGAYEQYF.